A selection of T cell receptor beta chains follows, all from one sample in a study of technical replicates of blood from a handful of donors. Sequencing used immunoSEQ multiplex PCR; TCRdb keeps in-frame clones, though not all of them. The sample includes about 75,000 clones, approximately 97% of them seen just once. Sequenced material: T cells isolated from PBMCs. Every receptor here comes from a human donor in good health. The CDR3 runs from the conserved cysteine through the conserved F or W. A D gene is named only where the DNA matches it firmly. The listing skips clone size in some rows; elsewhere it reads once, few, many or a size class.

cdr3_length,j_call,clone_size,v_call,d_call,cdr3_aa,cdr3_nt
17,TRBJ2-7,NA,TRBV4-1,NA,CASSQVTRVGRTYEQYF,TGCGCCAGCAGCCAAGTTACCAGGGTAGGTCGTACCTACGAGCAGTACTTC
14,TRBJ2-1,NA,TRBV5-1,TRBD1,CASATGTGENEQFF,TGCGCCAGTGCAACCGGGACAGGGGAGAATGAGCAGTTCTTC
14,TRBJ2-7,NA,TRBV4-1,TRBD2,CASSLAGDSYEQYF,TGCGCCAGCAGCCTAGCGGGAGACTCCTACGAGCAGTACTTC
14,TRBJ1-1,NA,TRBV29-1,TRBD1,CSVTDRGRRTEAFF,TGCAGCGTCACGGACAGGGGGCGTCGGACTGAAGCTTTCTTT
17,TRBJ1-5,NA,TRBV4-1,TRBD1,CASSQGLRQGAYQPQHF,TGCGCCAGCAGCCAAGGACTTAGACAGGGGGCCTATCAGCCCCAGCATTTT
17,TRBJ2-2,NA,TRBV4-1,NA,CASSHRSGSANTGELFF,TGCGCCAGCAGCCACCGTTCTGGGAGCGCGAACACCGGGGAGCTGTTTTTT
16,TRBJ1-2,NA,TRBV5-1,TRBD1,CASSPILKTGAGGYTF,TGCGCCAGCAGCCCCATTCTAAAGACAGGGGCGGGAGGCTACACCTTC
17,TRBJ2-2,NA,TRBV5-1,TRBD1,CASSLAVTGLATGELFF,TGCGCCAGCAGCTTGGCCGTGACAGGGCTTGCCACCGGGGAGCTGTTTTTT
13,TRBJ1-2,NA,TRBV6-5,TRBD1,CASSYTGAQGYTF,TGTGCCAGCAGTTACACAGGGGCTCAGGGCTACACCTTC
13,TRBJ1-2,NA,TRBV2,NA,CASSDRGLSGYTF,TGTGCCAGCTCCGATCGGGGGTTGTCTGGCTACACCTTC
14,TRBJ2-2,few,TRBV11-2,NA,CASSLPRNTGELFF,TGTGCCAGCAGCCTCCCGAGGAACACCGGGGAGCTGTTTTTT
14,TRBJ1-2,NA,TRBV5-5,NA,CASRAPGGRDGYTF,TGTGCCAGCAGGGCTCCGGGGGGTAGGGATGGCTACACCTTC
16,TRBJ1-1,NA,TRBV5-1,TRBD1,CASDPGQTVTNTEAFF,TGCGCCAGCGATCCGGGACAGACCGTTACGAACACTGAAGCTTTCTTT
16,TRBJ2-7,NA,TRBV5-1,TRBD2,CASSSSYSGVSYEQYF,TGCGCCAGCAGCTCCTCATATAGCGGGGTCTCCTACGAGCAGTACTTC
15,TRBJ2-7,NA,TRBV28,NA,CASSLSVSGGYEQYF,TGTGCCAGCAGTTTATCGGTTAGCGGAGGCTACGAGCAGTACTTC